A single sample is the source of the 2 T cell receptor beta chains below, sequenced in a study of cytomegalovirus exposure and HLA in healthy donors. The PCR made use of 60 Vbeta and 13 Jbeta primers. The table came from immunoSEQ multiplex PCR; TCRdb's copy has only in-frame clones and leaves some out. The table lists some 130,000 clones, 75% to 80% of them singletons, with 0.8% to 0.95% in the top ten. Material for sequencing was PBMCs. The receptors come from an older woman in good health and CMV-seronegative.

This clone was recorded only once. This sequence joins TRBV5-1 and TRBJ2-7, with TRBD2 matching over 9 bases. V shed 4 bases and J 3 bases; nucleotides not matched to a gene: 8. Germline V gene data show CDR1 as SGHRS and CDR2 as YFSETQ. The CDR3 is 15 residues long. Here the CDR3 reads CASSPTVAGVYEQYF. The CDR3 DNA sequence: TGCGCCAGCAGCCCTACGGTAGCGGGAGTCTACGAGCAGTACTTC.

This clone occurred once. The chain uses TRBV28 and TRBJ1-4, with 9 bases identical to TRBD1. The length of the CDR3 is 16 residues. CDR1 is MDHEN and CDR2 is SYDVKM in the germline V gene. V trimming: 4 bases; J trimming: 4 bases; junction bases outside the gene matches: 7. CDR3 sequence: CASSSPDRGDNEKLFF. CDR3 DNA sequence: TGTGCCAGCAGTTCTCCAGACAGGGGGGATAATGAAAAACTGTTTTTT.